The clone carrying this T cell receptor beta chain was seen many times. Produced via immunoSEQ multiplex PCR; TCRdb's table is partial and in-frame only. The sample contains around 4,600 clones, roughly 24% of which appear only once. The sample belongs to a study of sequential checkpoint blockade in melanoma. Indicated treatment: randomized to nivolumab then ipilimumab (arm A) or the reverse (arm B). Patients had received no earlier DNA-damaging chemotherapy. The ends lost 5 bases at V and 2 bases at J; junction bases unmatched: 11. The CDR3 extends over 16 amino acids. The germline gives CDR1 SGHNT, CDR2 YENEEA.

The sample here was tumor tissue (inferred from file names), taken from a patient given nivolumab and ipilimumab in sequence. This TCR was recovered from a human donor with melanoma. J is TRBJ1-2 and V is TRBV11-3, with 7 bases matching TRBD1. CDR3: CASSRWGQGENYGYTF. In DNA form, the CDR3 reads TGTGCCAGCAGCCGTTGGGGGCAGGGGGAGAACTATGGCTACACCTTC.